The entry below describes one T cell receptor beta chain. Its antigen is currently unknown. These data come from a study of OX40 agonist ivuxolimab in advanced cancers. Study-wide background: Ivuxolimab is an agonistic anti-OX40 (CD134) antibody, and patients were treated with it.

The protocol was immunoSEQ multiplex PCR, while the TCRdb copy is restricted to in-frame clones and leaves out a portion. Here the sample spans 30,000 or so clones, about 82% being singletons. The CDR3 consists of 15 residues. Germline CDR1 is SGDLS and CDR2 is YYNGEE. V was cut by 3 bases and J by 3 bases, with 13 bases left in between. Broader study findings: Dosing at 0.1 to 3.0 mg/kg was accompanied by clonal expansion of CD4+ and CD8+ blood T cells by week 6. Certain nonresponders likewise exhibited a low normalized T-cell clonal expansion.

This sequence joins TRBV9 and TRBJ1-5; D perhaps matches TRBD1 (5 bases). This material consisted of CD4+ or CD8+ T cells sorted from blood, taken in a trial of the OX40 agonist ivuxolimab. The clonotype originates from an adult with an advanced solid tumor such as melanoma, head and neck, liver or kidney cancer. For the CDR3, the DNA is TGTGCCAGCAGCGGCGGGACGCAGATCAATCAGCCCCAGCATTTT. Translating it yields CASSGGTQINQPQHF.